This is a list of T cell receptor beta chains from one sample in a study of T cells after yellow fever vaccination. TCRdb re-called the 5' RACE reads with MiXCR, one entry per CDR3 protein. This sample has some 350,000 distinct CDR3 sequences, with approximately 10% found just once. The sequencing here drew on PBMCs, taken on the day of the first yellow fever vaccination. These receptors came from a man aged 18 to 29 who received the YFV17D yellow fever vaccine. Both conserved end residues are part of each CDR3. Fields, in order: CDR3 protein, CDR3 DNA, D gene, V gene, J gene, clone size. The D gene is left open where the match is weak. Not all rows give a size; the values are once, few, many and, for expanded clones, a class.

CASSQSSSGANVLTF	TGTGCCAGCAGCCAAAGTAGCTCTGGGGCCAACGTCCTGACTTTC	.	TRBV5-4	TRBJ2-6	.
CISVPPGNRQGRDDEQFF	.	.	TRBV7-5	TRBJ2-1	.
CASSFGGAGELFF	TGTGCCAGCAGCTTCGGCGGGGCCGGGGAGCTGTTTTTT	.	TRBV5-6	TRBJ2-2	few
CASSGQGAGDTQYF	TGTGCCAGCAGTGGACAGGGGGCAGGGGATACGCAGTATTTT	TRBD1	TRBV6-1	TRBJ2-3	few
CASIVDGLNQPQHF	TGTGCCAGCATCGTCGACGGACTAAATCAGCCCCAGCATTTT	.	TRBV2	TRBJ1-5	few
CASSYQPGSGLHF	TGTGCCAGCAGTTACCAGCCGGGCTCCGGCCTCCACTTT	.	TRBV6-2/TRBV6-3	TRBJ1-6	.
CASSRQGAAEKLFF	TGTGCCAGCAGCCGACAGGGAGCGGCTGAAAAACTGTTTTTT	TRBD1	TRBV5-4	TRBJ1-4	many
CASSPLVRGVGEAPHGEQFF	TGTGCCAGCAGTCCCTTGGTCCGGGGGGTCGGAGAGGCCCCACACGGAGAGCAGTTCTTC	TRBD2	TRBV6-2/TRBV6-3	TRBJ2-1	many
CSARDNRNSNQPQHF	TGCAGTGCTAGAGATAACAGGAATAGCAATCAGCCCCAGCATTTT	.	TRBV20-1	TRBJ1-5	few
CASSQDVTARPLHF	TGTGCCAGCAGCCAAGATGTGACGGCGCGACCCCTCCACTTT	.	TRBV3-1	TRBJ1-6	.
CSARGLRPEGETEAFF	TGCAGTGCTAGAGGTCTGCGGCCAGAGGGGGAAACTGAAGCTTTCTTT	.	TRBV20-1	TRBJ1-1	few
CASQGIDGYTF	TGCGCCAGCCAGGGAATAGATGGCTACACCTTC	.	TRBV4-3	TRBJ1-2	.
CASSLSIGFGGPRDNQPQHF	TGTGCCAGCAGCTTATCGATCGGCTTCGGGGGCCCGCGCGATAATCAGCCCCAGCATTTT	.	TRBV7-8	TRBJ1-5	.
CASSLAVLTEETQYF	TGCGCCAGCAGCTTGGCCGTATTAACGGAAGAGACCCAGTACTTC	.	TRBV5-1	TRBJ2-5	.
CASSEDLSQHF	TGTGCCAGCAGTGAGGACCTCTCCCAGCATTTT	.	TRBV2	TRBJ1-5	few
CASRSRGDHEQYF	TGTGCCAGCAGGTCGAGGGGGGACCACGAGCAGTACTTC	.	TRBV6-2/TRBV6-3	TRBJ2-7	.
CASSYGTGRTDTQYF	TGTGCCAGCAGTTACGGGACAGGACGCACAGATACGCAGTATTTT	TRBD1	TRBV6-5	TRBJ2-3	few
CASSLGGREGGYTF	TGTGCCAGCAGCTTAGGGGGGAGGGAAGGGGGCTACACCTTC	.	TRBV7-2	TRBJ1-2	few
CASSRTGGQETQYF	TGTGCCAGCAGCCGAACAGGGGGCCAAGAGACCCAGTACTTC	TRBD1	TRBV7-2	TRBJ2-5	few
CASSYSRLAGGQETQYF	TGTGCCAGCAGTTATTCCCGACTAGCGGGGGGGCAAGAGACCCAGTACTTC	TRBD2	TRBV6-5	TRBJ2-5	few
CASSSQARGDEQYF	TGTGCCAGCAGCTCCCAGGCGAGGGGGGACGAGCAGTACTTC	.	TRBV7-2	TRBJ2-7	few
CASSAGQGRDTQYF	TGTGCCAGCAGCGCGGGACAGGGTAGAGATACGCAGTATTTT	TRBD1	TRBV7-3	TRBJ2-3	few
CASSREENEQFF	TGTGCCAGCTCAAGGGAAGAAAATGAGCAGTTCTTC	.	TRBV18	TRBJ2-1	.